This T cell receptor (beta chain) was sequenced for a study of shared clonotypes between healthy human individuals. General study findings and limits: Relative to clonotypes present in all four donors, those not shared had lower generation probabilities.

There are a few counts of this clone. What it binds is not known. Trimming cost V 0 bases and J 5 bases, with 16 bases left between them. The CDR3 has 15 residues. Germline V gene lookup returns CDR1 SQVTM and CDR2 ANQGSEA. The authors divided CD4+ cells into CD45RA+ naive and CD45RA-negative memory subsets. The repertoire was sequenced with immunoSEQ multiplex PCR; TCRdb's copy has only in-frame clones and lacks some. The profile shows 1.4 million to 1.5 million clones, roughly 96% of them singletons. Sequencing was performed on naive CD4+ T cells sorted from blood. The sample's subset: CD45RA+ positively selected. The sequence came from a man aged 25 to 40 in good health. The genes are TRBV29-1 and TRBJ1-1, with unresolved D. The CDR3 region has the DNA TGCAGCGTTGAAGAATGGAGTCTAGTGGGAACTGAAGCTTTCTTT. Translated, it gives CSVEEWSLVGTEAFF. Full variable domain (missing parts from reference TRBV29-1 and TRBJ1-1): SAVISQKPSRDICQRGTSLTIQCQVDSQVTMMFWYRQQPGQSLTLIATANQGSEATYESGFVIDKFPISRPNLTFSTLTVSNMSPEDSSIYLCSVEEWSLVGTEAFFGQGTRLTVV.